What follows are 2 T cell receptor beta chains derived from one specimen sequenced in a study of blood T cells in healthy people across ages. The second PCR ran about 6 to 11 cycles with a sample-barcoded 5' primer and J-beta primers. TCRdb redid the calling of the 5' RACE reads with MiXCR, one entry per CDR3 protein. Here the sample spans 1.5 million to 2 million distinct CDR3 sequences, about 50% being singletons. What was sequenced was blood. These receptors were taken from a woman aged 40 to 50 in good health.

This rearrangement joins TRBV6-5 to TRBJ1-2; possibly TRBD1 for D (6 bases). The V end lost 2 bases, the J end lost 3 bases, and 10 bases lay between the germline ends. CDR1 is MNHEY and CDR2 is SVGAGI in the germline V gene. The CDR3 extends over 14 amino acids. CDR3 DNA: TGTGCCAGCAGTTACCGGGGGCGAGACTATGGCTACACCTTC. Protein sequence: CASSYRGRDYGYTF.

The V and J genes are TRBV7-3 and TRBJ2-1, with 7 positions matching TRBD1. Germline loops: CDR1 SGHTA, CDR2 FQGTGA. J lost 9 bases, V lost 5 bases, and 10 bases had no gene match. This CDR3 is 14 amino acids long. The CDR3 bases are TGTGCCAGCAGCGTAGAGACAGGGATCGGTGAGCAGTTCTTC. Translating it yields CASSVETGIGEQFF.